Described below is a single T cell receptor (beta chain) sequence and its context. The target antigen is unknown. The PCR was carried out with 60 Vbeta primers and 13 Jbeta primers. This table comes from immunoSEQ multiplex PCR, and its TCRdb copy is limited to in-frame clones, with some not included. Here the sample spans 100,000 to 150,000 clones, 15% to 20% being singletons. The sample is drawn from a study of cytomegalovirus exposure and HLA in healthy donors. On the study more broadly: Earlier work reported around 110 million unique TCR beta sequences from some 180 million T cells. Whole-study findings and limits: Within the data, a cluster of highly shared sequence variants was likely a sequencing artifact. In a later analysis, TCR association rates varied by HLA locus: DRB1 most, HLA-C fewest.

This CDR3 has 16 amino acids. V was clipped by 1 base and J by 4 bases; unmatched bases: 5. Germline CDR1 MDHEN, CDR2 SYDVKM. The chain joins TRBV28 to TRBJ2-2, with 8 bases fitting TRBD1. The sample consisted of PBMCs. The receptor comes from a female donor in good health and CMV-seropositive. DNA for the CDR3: TGTGCCAGCAGTTTATTCAGGGGGCTTGTCACCGGGGAGCTGTTTTTT. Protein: CASSLFRGLVTGELFF. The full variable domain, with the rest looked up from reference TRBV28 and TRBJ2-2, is DVKVTQSSRYLVKRTGEKVFLECVQDMDHENMFWYRQDPGLGLRLIYFSYDVKMKEKGDIPEGYSVSREKKERFSLILESASTNQTSMYLCASSLFRGLVTGELFFGEGSRLTVL.